The clone carrying this T cell receptor beta chain was seen a handful of times. This sample is part of a study of neurological immune-mediated disorders. A single record per CDR3 protein comes from TCRdb applying MiXCR to the 5' RACE reads. The sample lists under 70,000 distinct CDR3 sequences; under 30% were seen once. The time point here: technical triplicate 2. From germline, CDR1 is SGHRS and CDR2 YFSETQ. Trimming shortened V by 4 bases and J by 1 base, and 11 bases separated the two germline ends. This CDR3 has 14 amino acids. The material sequenced was PBMCs. V and J are TRBV5-1 and TRBJ1-1; D is unclear. This clonotype was sampled from a man aged 55 to 69 with HTLV-1-associated myelopathy (HAM/TSP). The CDR3 region has the DNA TGCGCCAGCAGCCCCCCGGGAACGAACACTGAAGCTTTCTTT. As protein: CASSPPGTNTEAFF.